The 2 T cell receptor beta chains below all came from one sample that was sequenced in a study of T cells in Graves' hyperthyroidism and ophthalmopathy. Researchers amplified the TCR beta CDR3 regions from RNA transcripts. The HTBI primer set was used in a first-round RT-PCR of the TCR CDR3. TCRdb itself ran the multiplex PCR reads through MiXCR, one entry per CDR3 protein. The sample has about 350,000 distinct CDR3 sequences, roughly 13% seen once. Sequencing was performed on blood. The receptors here all came from a woman aged 40 to 55 with Graves' ophthalmopathy.

This clonotype occurred many times. The CDR3 region is CSVARDTEAFF. For the CDR3, the DNA is TGCAGCGTTGCCAGGGATACTGAAGCTTTCTTT. This chain joins TRBV29-1 and TRBJ1-1, with a weak D call TRBD1 (5 bases). This CDR3 is 11 amino acids long. With 4 bases removed from V and 5 bases from J, the gap between germline ends came to 8 bases. Germline V gene sequence: CDR1 SQVTM, CDR2 ANQGSEA.

The V and J genes are TRBV2 and TRBJ2-7; 10 bases agree with TRBD2. This CDR3 contains 13 residues. Unmatched junction bases numbered 1, after V lost 4 bases and J lost 4 bases. The germline CDR1 and CDR2 sequences are SNHLY and FYNNEI. The DNA for the CDR3 is TGTGCCAGCAGTGGAGCGGGAGGGTACGAGCAGTACTTC. Its protein product is CASSGAGGYEQYF.